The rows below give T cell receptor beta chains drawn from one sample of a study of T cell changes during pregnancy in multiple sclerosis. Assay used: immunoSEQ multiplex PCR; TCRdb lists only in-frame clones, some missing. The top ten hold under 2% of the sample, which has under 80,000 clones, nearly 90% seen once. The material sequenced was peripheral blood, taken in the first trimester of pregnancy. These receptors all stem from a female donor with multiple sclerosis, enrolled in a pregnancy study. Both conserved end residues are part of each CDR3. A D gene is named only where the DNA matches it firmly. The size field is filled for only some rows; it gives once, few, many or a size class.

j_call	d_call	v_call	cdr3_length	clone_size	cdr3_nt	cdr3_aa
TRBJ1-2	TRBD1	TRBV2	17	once	TGTGCCAGCAGTCGCCGGGACAGGGAGGGGGGGAACTATGGCTACACCTTC	CASSRRDREGGNYGYTF
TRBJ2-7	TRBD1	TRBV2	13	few	TGTGCCAGCAACCGGGACAGGGGAAACGAGCAGTACTTC	CASNRDRGNEQYF
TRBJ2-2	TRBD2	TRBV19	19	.	TGTGCCAGTAGTCGTGGAATAGCGGGAGGGAATGGTCTGCGCGGGGAGCTGTTTTTT	CASSRGIAGGNGLRGELFF
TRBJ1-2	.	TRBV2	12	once	TGTGCCAGCACCCCTGCCGGCTATGGCTACACCTTC	CASTPAGYGYTF
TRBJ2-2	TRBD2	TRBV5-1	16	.	TGCGCCAGCAGCAAACTAGCGGGAGGGCACACCGGGGAGCTGTTTTTT	CASSKLAGGHTGELFF
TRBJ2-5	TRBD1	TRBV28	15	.	TGTGCCAGCAGTCCAGGACAGGGTGGCCAAGAGACCCAGTACTTC	CASSPGQGGQETQYF
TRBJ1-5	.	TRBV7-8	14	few	TGTGCCAGCAGCTCTAGGGAGGGGGATCAGCCCCAGCATTTT	CASSSREGDQPQHF
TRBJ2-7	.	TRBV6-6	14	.	TGTGCCAGCAGTTACTCGAACAGGGCGGGTGAGCAGTACTTC	CASSYSNRAGEQYF
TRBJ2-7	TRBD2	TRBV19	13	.	TGTGCCAGTAGTGCAGGACTAGTTTACGAGCAGTACTTC	CASSAGLVYEQYF
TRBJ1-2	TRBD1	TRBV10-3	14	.	TGTGCCATCAGGAAGACAGGGGCTAACTATGGCTACACCTTC	CAIRKTGANYGYTF
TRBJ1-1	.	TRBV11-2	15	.	TGTGCCAGCAGCTCTATCAGAACAGACAACACTGAAGCTTTCTTT	CASSSIRTDNTEAFF
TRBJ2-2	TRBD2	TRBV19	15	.	TGTGCCAGTAGTCCTGTAGCGGGAGATGCCGGGGAGCTGTTTTTT	CASSPVAGDAGELFF
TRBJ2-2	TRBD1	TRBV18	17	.	TGTGCCAGCTCACCACCGTTCGGGACAGACAACACCGGGGAGCTGTTTTTT	CASSPPFGTDNTGELFF
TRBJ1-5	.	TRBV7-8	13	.	TGTGCCAGCAGCTTTCAGGGTAATCAGCCCCAGCATTTT	CASSFQGNQPQHF
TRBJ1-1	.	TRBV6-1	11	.	TGTGCCAGCAGCCAGGGAACTGAAGCTTTCTTT	CASSQGTEAFF
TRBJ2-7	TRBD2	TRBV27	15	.	TGTGCCAGCAGTTTATCTTCAGCGGGAGGCTACGAGCAGTACTTC	CASSLSSAGGYEQYF
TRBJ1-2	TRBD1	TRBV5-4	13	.	TGTGCCAGCAGCCCTAAAACAGGGGACGGCTACACCTTC	CASSPKTGDGYTF
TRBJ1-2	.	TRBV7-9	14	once	TGTGCCAGCACCAATTGGCCGGACAGTGATGGCTACACCTTC	CASTNWPDSDGYTF
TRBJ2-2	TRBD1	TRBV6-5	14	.	TGTGCCAGCAGTTACTCCCAGGGGGCTGGGGAGCTGTTTTTT	CASSYSQGAGELFF
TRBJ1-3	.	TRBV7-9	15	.	TGTGCCAGCAGTTCCGGCAGCGGACCTGGAAACACCATATATTTT	CASSSGSGPGNTIYF
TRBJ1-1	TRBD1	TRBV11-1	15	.	TGTGCCAGCAGCTTATACGGGACAGGGAACCTCGTTCCTTTCTTT	CASSLYGTGNLVPFF
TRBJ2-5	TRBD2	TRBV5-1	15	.	TGCGCCAGCAGCTTGTTGGGAGTAGCGGGAGAGACCCAGTACTTC	CASSLLGVAGETQYF
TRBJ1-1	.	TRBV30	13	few	TGTGCCTGGTGGCGGGGGGCGAATGCTGAAGCTTTCTTT	CAWWRGANAEAFF
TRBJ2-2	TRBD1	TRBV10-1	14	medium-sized	TGCGCCAGCAGTGAGGGGACAGGGAGCGGGGAGCTGTTTTTT	CASSEGTGSGELFF
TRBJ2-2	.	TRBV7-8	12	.	TGTGCCAGCAGCCCCTACGCCGGGGAGCTGTTTTTT	CASSPYAGELFF
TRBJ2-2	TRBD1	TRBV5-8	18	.	TGTGCCAGCAGCTCTAATATCCGCAGGGGGCGCGACACCGGGGAGCTGTTTTTT	CASSSNIRRGRDTGELFF
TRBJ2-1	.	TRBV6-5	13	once	TGTGCCAGCAGTTCCTCCGGCGGTAGTGAGCAGTTCTTC	CASSSSGGSEQFF
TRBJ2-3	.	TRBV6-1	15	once	TGTGCCAGCAGTGTAACAGGTTCCCCCACAGATACGCAGTATTTT	CASSVTGSPTDTQYF
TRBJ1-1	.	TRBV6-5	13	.	TGTGCCAGCAGCCCGCTCAGGGACACTGAAGCTTTCTTT	CASSPLRDTEAFF
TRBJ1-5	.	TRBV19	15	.	TGTGCCAGTAGTATCATAGGGGCCGCGAATCAGCCCCAGCATTTT	CASSIIGAANQPQHF
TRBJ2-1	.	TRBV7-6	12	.	TGTGCCAGCAGGGACAATGGGTATGAGCAGTTCTTC	CASRDNGYEQFF
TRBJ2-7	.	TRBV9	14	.	TGTGCCAGCAGCCCCGGAGGCTTCTCCTACGAGCAGTACTTC	CASSPGGFSYEQYF
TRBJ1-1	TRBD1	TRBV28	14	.	TGTGCCAGCAGTTTCTCAGGGGGCAGGACTGAAGCTTTCTTT	CASSFSGGRTEAFF
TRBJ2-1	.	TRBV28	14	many	TGTGCCAGCACATTGGTCCGGGGGTTCGATGAGCAGTTCTTC	CASTLVRGFDEQFF
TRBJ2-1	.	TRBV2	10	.	TGTGCCAGCAAGCCGAATGAGCAGTTCTTC	CASKPNEQFF
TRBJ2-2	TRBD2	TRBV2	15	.	TGTGCCAGCATGGGGACTAGCGGGAGTACCGGGGAGCTGTTTTTT	CASMGTSGSTGELFF
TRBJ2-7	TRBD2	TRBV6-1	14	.	TGTGCCAGCAGTGATTTTAGCGGGGGGTACGAGCAGTACTTC	CASSDFSGGYEQYF
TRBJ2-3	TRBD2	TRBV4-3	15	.	TGCGCCAGCAGCCAAGGACTAGCGGGGACAGATACGCAGTATTTT	CASSQGLAGTDTQYF
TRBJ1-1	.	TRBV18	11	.	TGTGCCAGCTCACCCGACAGTGAAGCTTTCTTT	CASSPDSEAFF
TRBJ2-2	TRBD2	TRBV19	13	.	TGTGCCAGTAGCCGACTAGCGACGGGGGAGCTGTTTTTT	CASSRLATGELFF
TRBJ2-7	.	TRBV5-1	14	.	TGCGCCAGCAGCTTGTCGTTCAGCTCCTACGAGCAGTACTTC	CASSLSFSSYEQYF
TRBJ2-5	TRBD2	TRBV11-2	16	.	TGTGCCAGCAGCATCCAGGGACTAGCGGACCAAGAGACCCAGTACTTC	CASSIQGLADQETQYF
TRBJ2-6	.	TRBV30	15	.	TGTGCCTGGAGTGTTTGGGGGGCTGGGGCCAACGTCCTGACTTTC	CAWSVWGAGANVLTF
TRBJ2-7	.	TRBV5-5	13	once	TGTGCCAGCAGCTTTCTCAGGGACTACGAGCAGTACTTC	CASSFLRDYEQYF
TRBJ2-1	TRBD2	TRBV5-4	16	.	TGTGCCAGCAGCGAAGGGGGACTAGCGGGAGTCAATGAGCAGTTCTTC	CASSEGGLAGVNEQFF
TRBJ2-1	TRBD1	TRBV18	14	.	TGTGCCAGCTCACCCGGACAGGGTCGCAATGAGCAGTTCTTC	CASSPGQGRNEQFF
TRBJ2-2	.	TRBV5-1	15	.	TGCGCCAGCAGCTTACAGGGTTGGAACACCGGGGAGCTGTTTTTT	CASSLQGWNTGELFF
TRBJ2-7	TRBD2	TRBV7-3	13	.	TGTGCCAGCAGCTTAATGCGGGGGAGCGAGCAGTACTTC	CASSLMRGSEQYF
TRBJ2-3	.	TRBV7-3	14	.	TGTGCCAGCAGCCTCCCCTATCCTATAGATACGCAGTATTTT	CASSLPYPIDTQYF
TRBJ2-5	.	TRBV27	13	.	TGTGCCAGCAGTAGGGGTCCGCAGGAGACCCAGTACTTC	CASSRGPQETQYF
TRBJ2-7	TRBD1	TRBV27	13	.	TGTGCCAGCAGATCCGGACAGGGCTACGAGCAGTACTTC	CASRSGQGYEQYF
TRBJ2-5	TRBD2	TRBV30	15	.	TGTGCCTGGAGTGGGTGGGAGGGACTGTATGAGACCCAGTACTTC	CAWSGWEGLYETQYF
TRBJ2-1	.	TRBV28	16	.	TGTGCCAGCAGCCGGGGGTGGGGACAGCTCTACAATGAGCAGTTCTTC	CASSRGWGQLYNEQFF
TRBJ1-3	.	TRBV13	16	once	TGTGCCAGCAGCTTAGGCGGGAGTTTCTCTGGAAACACCATATATTTT	CASSLGGSFSGNTIYF
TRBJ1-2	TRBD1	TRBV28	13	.	TGTGCCAGCAGTACAACGACAGGGAATGGCTACACCTTC	CASSTTTGNGYTF
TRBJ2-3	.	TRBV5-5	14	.	TGTGCCAGCAGCTTGGCAGGCCAGGGGAATACGCAGTATTTT	CASSLAGQGNTQYF
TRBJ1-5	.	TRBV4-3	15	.	TGCGCCAGCAGCCAAGTAGCAATAGGAAATCAGCCCCAGCATTTT	CASSQVAIGNQPQHF